This T cell receptor (beta chain) was retrieved from a study of molecular identifiers for immune sequencing clone quantification. Across the whole study: RNA, taken in replicates from 20,000 or 100,000 naive CD8 cells, was split five ways, with four sequenced.

This clonotype was detected ten times or more. The antigen is undetermined. Overall study results and limits: Clonotypes surpassing 20 RNA copies contained over 97% of effector molecules, versus under 1% in naive cells. Identical TCR molecules sharing a barcode could underestimate highly expanded clone sizes.

As previously described, bulk TCR libraries were made using listed TCR primers. TCRdb re-derived calls from the PCR reads in MiXCR, one entry per CDR3 protein. The sample lists some 59,000 distinct CDR3 sequences; 20% to 25% were seen once. This receptor was obtained from a human donor in good health. Some libraries in this study had Jurkat cell RNA spiked in. Sequenced: naive CD8+ T cells from blood, with Jurkat cell RNA spiked in. Subset here: FACS-sorted CD8+CD4-CCR7+CD45RA+ naive T cells.

This CDR3 is CASSQVVGTVLNQPQHF. For the CDR3, the DNA is TGTGCCAGCAGCCAGGTAGTCGGGACAGTGTTAAATCAGCCCCAGCATTTT. J is TRBJ1-5 and V is TRBV5-5, with 7 positions matching TRBD1. The CDR3 runs 17 residues. V was pared by 4 bases and J by 4 bases, with 14 bases of the junction left unmatched. The germline gives CDR1 SGHKS, CDR2 YYEKEE (reference sequence).